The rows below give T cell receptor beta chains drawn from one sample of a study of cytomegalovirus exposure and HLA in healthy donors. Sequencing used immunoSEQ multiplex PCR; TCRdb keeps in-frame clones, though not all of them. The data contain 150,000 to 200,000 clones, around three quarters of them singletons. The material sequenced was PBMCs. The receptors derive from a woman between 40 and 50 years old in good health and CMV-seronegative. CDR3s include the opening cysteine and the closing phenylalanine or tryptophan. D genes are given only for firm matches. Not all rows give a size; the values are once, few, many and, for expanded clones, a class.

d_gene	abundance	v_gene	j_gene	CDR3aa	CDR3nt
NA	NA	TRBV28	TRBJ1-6	CASSFDQGKPYNSPLHF	TGTGCCAGCAGTTTTGACCAGGGAAAACCCTATAATTCACCCCTCCACTTT
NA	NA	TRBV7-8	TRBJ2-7	CASSAQGYEQYF	TGTGCCAGCAGCGCGCAGGGCTACGAGCAGTACTTC
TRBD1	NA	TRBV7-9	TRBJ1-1	CASSLAGQGGAFF	TGTGCCAGCAGCTTAGCAGGACAGGGTGGAGCTTTCTTT
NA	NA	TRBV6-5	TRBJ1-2	CASSYSTNYGYTF	TGTGCCAGCAGTTACTCGACAAACTATGGCTACACCTTC
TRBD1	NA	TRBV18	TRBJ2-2	CASSPGTGANTGELFF	TGTGCCAGCTCACCGGGGACAGGGGCGAACACCGGGGAGCTGTTTTTT
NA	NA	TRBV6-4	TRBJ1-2	CASSVVQGSSGYTF	TGTGCCAGCAGTGTGGTGCAGGGTAGCTCTGGCTACACCTTC
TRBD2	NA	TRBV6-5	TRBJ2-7	CASSTPGLAGFEQYF	TGTGCCAGCAGCACCCCGGGACTAGCGGGGTTCGAGCAGTACTTC
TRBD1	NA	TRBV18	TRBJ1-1	CASSPRDRGGSEAFF	TGTGCCAGCTCACCGCGAGACAGGGGAGGATCCGAAGCTTTCTTT
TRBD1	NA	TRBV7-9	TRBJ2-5	CASSLPPGQGARETQYF	TGTGCCAGCAGCTTACCCCCGGGACAGGGGGCGCGAGAGACCCAGTACTTC
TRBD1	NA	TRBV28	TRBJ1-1	CASSPWTGRSEAFF	TGTGCCAGCAGTCCGTGGACAGGGCGGTCTGAAGCTTTCTTT
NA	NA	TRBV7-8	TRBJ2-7	CASSLQGTIDYEQYF	TGTGCCAGCAGCTTACAGGGCACCATCGACTACGAGCAGTACTTC
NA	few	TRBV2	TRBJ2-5	CASSRRGGLGEETQYF	TGTGCCAGCAGTAGAAGGGGGGGTCTAGGGGAAGAGACCCAGTACTTC
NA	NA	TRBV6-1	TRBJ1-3	CASRNTGPGNTIYF	TGTGCCAGCAGGAACACAGGGCCGGGAAACACCATATATTTT
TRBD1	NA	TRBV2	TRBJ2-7	CASSLTDRDGNEQYF	TGTGCCAGCAGCCTCACGGACAGGGACGGGAACGAGCAGTACTTC
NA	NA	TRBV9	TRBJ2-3	CASSVGALADTQYF	TGTGCCAGCAGCGTAGGGGCACTGGCAGATACGCAGTATTTT
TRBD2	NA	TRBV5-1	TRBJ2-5	CASSYGLAEYQETQYF	TGCGCCAGCAGTTACGGACTAGCGGAGTACCAAGAGACCCAGTACTTC
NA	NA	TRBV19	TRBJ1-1	CASSTARTGNTEAFF	TGTGCCAGTAGCACCGCCAGAACAGGGAACACTGAAGCTTTCTTT
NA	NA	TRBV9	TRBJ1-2	CASSFGLGDTTNYGYTF	TGTGCCAGCAGCTTCGGGTTGGGGGACACTACTAACTATGGCTACACCTTC
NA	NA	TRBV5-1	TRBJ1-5	CASSPGGTDQPQHF	TGCGCCAGCAGCCCCGGGGGGACGGATCAGCCCCAGCATTTT
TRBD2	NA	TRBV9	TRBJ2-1	CASSAGLAGVYNEQFF	TGTGCCAGCAGCGCGGGACTAGCGGGAGTATACAATGAGCAGTTCTTC
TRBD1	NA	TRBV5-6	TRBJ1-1	CASSYSDRGNTEAFF	TGTGCCAGCAGCTACTCGGACAGGGGAAATACTGAAGCTTTCTTT
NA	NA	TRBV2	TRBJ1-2	CASSRSGGDPGSYGYTF	TGTGCCAGCAGCCGGAGTGGCGGGGACCCAGGAAGCTATGGCTACACCTTC
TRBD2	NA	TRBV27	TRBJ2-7	CASSPRAGVTGEQYF	TGTGCCAGCAGTCCCCGAGCGGGAGTTACAGGGGAGCAGTACTTC
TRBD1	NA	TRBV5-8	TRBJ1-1	CASSFGQATEAFF	TGTGCCAGCAGCTTTGGACAGGCGACTGAAGCTTTCTTT
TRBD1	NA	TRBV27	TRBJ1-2	CASSGTGGAQRGYTF	TGTGCCAGCTCCGGGACAGGGGGCGCCCAGAGGGGCTACACCTTC
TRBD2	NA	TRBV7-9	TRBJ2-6	CASSRNRASGSSGANVLTF	TGTGCCAGCAGCCGAAATCGGGCTAGCGGGAGTTCTGGGGCCAACGTCCTGACTTTC
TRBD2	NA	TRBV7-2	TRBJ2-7	CASSTGLAGAYEQYF	TGTGCCAGCAGCACGGGACTAGCGGGAGCCTACGAGCAGTACTTC
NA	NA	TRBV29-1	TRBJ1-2	CSVTIDPNYGYTF	TGCAGCGTGACAATAGACCCTAACTATGGCTACACCTTC
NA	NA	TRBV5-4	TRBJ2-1	CASSFGGIGNEQFF	TGTGCCAGCAGCTTTGGCGGGATCGGCAATGAGCAGTTCTTC